This paragraph covers one T cell receptor beta chain sequence. This clonotype was found many times. Its antigen target is currently unknown. Base qualities were left out, and no much larger clone turns up one base away. This specimen comes from a study of regulatory T cells in long-lasting Graves disease (TCRdb year 2021). Turning to the overall study: Persistent Graves' disease meant more than 5 years of antithyroid drug treatment with TSH receptor autoantibodies that stayed positive. This study used TCR sequencing and RNA sequencing of peripheral blood to compare persistent Graves' disease patients against newly diagnosed Graves' disease patients. The study was conducted in China and was registered as a clinical trial. A total of 33 samples underwent TCR sequencing, from about 13 patients with persistent Graves' disease and roughly 20 patients with newly diagnosed Graves' disease. In the clinical cohort, patients with persistent Graves' disease had used antithyroid drugs for an average of about 9.4 years. General study outcomes and caveats: Lower TCR Shannon entropy and fewer highly expanded clones were observed in persistent Graves' disease patients than in newly diagnosed patients, which suggested clonal expansion. A larger number of public clonotypes was shared among persistent patients (approximately 2,600) than among newly diagnosed patients (approximately 1,000). Sequencing and analysis were limited to the TCR beta chain. Persistent disease showed preferential use of TRBV28, TRBJ1-2 and TRBJ2-5, whereas newly diagnosed disease favored TRBV20-1 and TRBJ2-1. The study examined only peripheral blood because the primary lesion, thyroid tissue, could not be accessed. The small sample size was acknowledged by the authors as a limitation that may reduce accuracy.

The sample's time point label, decoded: persistent/refractory GD, antithyroid drugs over 5 years with positive TRAb. For both TCR sequencing and RNA sequencing, RNA was extracted from PBMCs using TRIzol. Graves' disease was diagnosed according to American Thyroid Association guidelines. The patients came from an endocrinology department in Xi'an, China. From each patient, approximately 10 milliliters of peripheral blood was collected into an EDTA anticoagulant tube. PBMCs were isolated by Ficoll Paque Plus density gradient separation without further T cell sorting. An Agilent 2100 Bioanalyzer and agarose gel were used to check RNA quality, and a NanoDrop 2000 was used to measure RNA concentration. At the junction V is shortened by 7 bases and J by 0 bases; bases outside the gene matches: 5. Per the germline V gene, SNHLY is the CDR1 and FYNNEI is the CDR2. The CDR3 holds 15 amino acids from the cysteine to the phenylalanine. The DNA shown is the 45-base CDR3, in frame from base 1.

Library creation used multiplex PCR. Sequencing relied on an Illumina HiSeq 4000. CDR3 regions were amplified by Arm-PCR with iRepertoire HTBI primers to construct TCR beta libraries. PCR products were gel purified before sequencing. On the authors' methods: Across samples, 60 to 80 TRBV and over 11 TRBJ segments were identified and used for gene usage analysis of CDR3 amino acid clonotypes. Filtered high-quality paired reads were merged into contigs using COPE and FqMerger. BLAST was used to align contigs to the IMGT TRBV, TRBD and TRBJ reference genes, and CDR3 was defined following IMGT. Any clonotype with a frequency above 0.1% was counted as a highly expanded clone. Shannon entropy was used to measure repertoire diversity, and the Gini coefficient was used to measure V-J evenness. A clonotype found in more than one individual was treated as public. In TCRdb, the public reads were trimmed at Q25 with fastp and aligned with MiXCR, with productive beta chains retained. Rows with one shared CDR3 protein collapse into an entry with the most common genes and DNA. TCRdb's processing, not the authors', yielded these V and J calls. Recorded for this sample are 250,000 to 300,000 distinct CDR3 sequences; around a fifth of them occurred a single time. More than 50% of the sample is taken by the ten largest.

This sequence originates from a female donor with Graves disease. The input for sequencing was peripheral blood mononuclear cells (PBMCs), taken when the disease was refractory, from a patient treated with antithyroid drugs. The chain joins TRBV2 to TRBJ2-7, and 11 junction bases match TRBD1. At the DNA level, the sequence is TGTGCCAGCATCCCAGGGACAGGGGGCTCCTACGAGCAGTACTTC. This translates into CASIPGTGGSYEQYF.